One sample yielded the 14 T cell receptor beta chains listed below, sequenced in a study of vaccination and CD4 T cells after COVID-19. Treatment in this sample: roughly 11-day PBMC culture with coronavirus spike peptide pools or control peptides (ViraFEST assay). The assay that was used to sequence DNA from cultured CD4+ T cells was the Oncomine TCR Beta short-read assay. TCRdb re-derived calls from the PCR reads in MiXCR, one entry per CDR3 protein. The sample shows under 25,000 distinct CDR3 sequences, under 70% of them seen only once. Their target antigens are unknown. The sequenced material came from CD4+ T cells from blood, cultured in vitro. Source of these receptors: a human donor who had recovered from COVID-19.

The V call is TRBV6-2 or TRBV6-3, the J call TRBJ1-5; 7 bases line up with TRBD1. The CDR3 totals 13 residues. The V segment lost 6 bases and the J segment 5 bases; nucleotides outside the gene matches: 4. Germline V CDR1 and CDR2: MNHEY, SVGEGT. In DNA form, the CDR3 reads TGTGCCAGCAGAGACAGGGACTATCAGCCCCAGCATTTT. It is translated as CASRDRDYQPQHF.

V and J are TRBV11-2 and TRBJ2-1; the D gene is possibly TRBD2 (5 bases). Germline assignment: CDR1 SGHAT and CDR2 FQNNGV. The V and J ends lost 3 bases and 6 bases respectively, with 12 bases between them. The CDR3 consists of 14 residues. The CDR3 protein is CASSFQRASNEQFF. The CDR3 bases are TGTGCCAGCAGCTTTCAGAGGGCTAGCAATGAGCAGTTCTTC.

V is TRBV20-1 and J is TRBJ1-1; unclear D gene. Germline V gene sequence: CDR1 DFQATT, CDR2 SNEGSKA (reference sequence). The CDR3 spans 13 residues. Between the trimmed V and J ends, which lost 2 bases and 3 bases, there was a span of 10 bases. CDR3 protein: CSARRVIDTEAFF. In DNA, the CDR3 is TGCAGTGCTAGAAGGGTAATCGACACTGAAGCTTTCTTT.

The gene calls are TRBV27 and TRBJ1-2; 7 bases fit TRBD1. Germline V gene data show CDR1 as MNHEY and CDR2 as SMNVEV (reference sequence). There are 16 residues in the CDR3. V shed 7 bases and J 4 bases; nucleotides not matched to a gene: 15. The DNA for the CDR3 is TGTGCCAGCATTGCGGTAGGGGACAGCGCTGGCTATGGCTACACCTTC. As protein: CASIAVGDSAGYGYTF.

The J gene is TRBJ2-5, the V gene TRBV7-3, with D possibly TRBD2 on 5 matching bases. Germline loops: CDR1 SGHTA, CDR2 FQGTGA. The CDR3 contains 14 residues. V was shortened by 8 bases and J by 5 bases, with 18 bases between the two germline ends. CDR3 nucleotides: TGTGCCAGCTCCTCCGGGGTGTCTTTGGAGACCCAGTACTTC. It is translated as CASSSGVSLETQYF.

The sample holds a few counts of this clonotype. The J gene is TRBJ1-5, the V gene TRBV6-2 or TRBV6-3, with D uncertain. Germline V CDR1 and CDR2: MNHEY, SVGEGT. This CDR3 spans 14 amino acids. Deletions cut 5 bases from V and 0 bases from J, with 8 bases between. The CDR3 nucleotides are TGTGCCAGCAGTCGCCACTATAGCAATCAGCCCCAGCATTTT. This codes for CASSRHYSNQPQHF.

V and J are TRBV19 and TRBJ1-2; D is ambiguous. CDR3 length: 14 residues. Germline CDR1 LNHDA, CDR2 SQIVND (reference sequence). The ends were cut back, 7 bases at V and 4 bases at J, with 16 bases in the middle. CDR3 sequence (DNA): TGTGCCAGTATACCGGGGAGCCTGGCCTATGGCTACACCTTC. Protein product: CASIPGSLAYGYTF.

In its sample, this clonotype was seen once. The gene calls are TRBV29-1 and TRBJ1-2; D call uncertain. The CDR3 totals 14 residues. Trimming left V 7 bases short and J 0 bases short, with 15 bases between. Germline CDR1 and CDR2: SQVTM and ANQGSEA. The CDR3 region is CSAPPPGSNYGYTF. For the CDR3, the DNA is TGCAGCGCCCCACCGCCCGGCTCTAACTATGGCTACACCTTC.

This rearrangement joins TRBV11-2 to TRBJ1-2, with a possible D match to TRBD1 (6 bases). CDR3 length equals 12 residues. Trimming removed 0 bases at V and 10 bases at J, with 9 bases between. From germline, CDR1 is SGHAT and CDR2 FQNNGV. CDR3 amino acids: CASSLDRGHYTF. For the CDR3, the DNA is TGTGCCAGCAGCTTAGATCGGGGGCACTACACCTTC.

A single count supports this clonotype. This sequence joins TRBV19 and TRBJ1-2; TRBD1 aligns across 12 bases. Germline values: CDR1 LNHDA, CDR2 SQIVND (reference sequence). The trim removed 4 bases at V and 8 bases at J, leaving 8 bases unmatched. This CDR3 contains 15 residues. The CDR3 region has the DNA TGTGCCAGTAGTACAGGGGACAGGGGGCTACGAGGCTACACCTTC. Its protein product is CASSTGDRGLRGYTF.

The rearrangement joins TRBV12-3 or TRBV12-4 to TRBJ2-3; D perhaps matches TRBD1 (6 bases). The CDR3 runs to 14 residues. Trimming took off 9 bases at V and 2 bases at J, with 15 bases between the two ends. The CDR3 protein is CASVTGHTTDTQYF. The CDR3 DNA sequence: TGTGCCAGTGTGACGGGACATACCACAGATACGCAGTATTTT.

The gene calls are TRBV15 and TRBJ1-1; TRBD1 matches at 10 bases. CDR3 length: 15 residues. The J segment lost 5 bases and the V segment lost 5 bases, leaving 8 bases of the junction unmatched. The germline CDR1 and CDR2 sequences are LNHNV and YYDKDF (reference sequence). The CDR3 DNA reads TGTGCCACCAGCCCCCGGGACAGGGGAGGGACTGAAGCTTTCTTT. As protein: CATSPRDRGGTEAFF. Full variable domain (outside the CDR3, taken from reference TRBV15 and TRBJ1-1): DAMVIQNPRYQVTQFGKPVTLSCSQTLNHNVMYWYQQKSSQAPKLLFHYYDKDFNNEADTPDNFQSRRPNTSFCFLDIRSPGLGDTAMYLCATSPRDRGGTEAFFGQGTRLTVV.

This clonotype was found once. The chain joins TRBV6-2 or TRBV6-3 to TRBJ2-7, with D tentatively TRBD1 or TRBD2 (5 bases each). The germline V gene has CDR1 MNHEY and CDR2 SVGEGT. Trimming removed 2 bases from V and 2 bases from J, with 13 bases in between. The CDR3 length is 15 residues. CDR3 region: CASSYQGRIPYEQYF. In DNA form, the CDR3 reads TGTGCCAGCAGTTACCAGGGACGGATCCCCTACGAGCAGTACTTC.

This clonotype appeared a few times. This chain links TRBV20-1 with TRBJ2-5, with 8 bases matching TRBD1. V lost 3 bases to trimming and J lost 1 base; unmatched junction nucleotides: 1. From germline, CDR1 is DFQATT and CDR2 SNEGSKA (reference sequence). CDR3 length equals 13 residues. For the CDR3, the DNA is TGCAGTGCTAGTCAGGGGGCCCAAGAGACCCAGTACTTC. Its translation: CSASQGAQETQYF.